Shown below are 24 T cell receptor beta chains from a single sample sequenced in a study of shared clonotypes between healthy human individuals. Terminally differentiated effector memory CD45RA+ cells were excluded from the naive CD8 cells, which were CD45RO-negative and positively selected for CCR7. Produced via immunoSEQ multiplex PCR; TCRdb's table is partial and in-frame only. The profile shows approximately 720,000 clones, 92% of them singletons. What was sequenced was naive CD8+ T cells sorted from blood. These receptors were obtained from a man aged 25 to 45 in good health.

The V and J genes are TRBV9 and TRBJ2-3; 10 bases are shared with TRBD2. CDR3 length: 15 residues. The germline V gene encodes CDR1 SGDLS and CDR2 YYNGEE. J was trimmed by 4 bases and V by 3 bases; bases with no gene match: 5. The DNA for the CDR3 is TGTGCCAGCAGCGCTAGCGGGAGAGGCCCAGATACGCAGTATTTT. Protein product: CASSASGRGPDTQYF.

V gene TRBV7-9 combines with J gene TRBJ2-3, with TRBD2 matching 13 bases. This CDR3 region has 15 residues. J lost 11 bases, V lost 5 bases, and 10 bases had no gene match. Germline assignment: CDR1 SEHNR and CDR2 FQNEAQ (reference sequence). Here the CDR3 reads CASSPRTSGSREQYF. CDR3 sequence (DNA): TGTGCCAGCAGCCCACGGACTAGCGGGAGTAGAGAGCAGTATTTT.

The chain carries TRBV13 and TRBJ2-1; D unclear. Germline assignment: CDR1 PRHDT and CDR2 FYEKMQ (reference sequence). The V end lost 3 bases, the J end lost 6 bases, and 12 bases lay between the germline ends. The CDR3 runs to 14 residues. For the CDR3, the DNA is TGTGCCAGCAGCTTTTCCTGGGAACGCAATGAGCAGTTCTTC. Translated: CASSFSWERNEQFF.

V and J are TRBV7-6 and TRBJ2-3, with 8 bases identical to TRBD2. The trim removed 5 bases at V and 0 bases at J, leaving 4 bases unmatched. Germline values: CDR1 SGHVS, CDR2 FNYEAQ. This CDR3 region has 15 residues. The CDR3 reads CASSTSGPSTDTQYF. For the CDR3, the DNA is TGTGCCAGCAGCACTAGCGGACCTAGCACAGATACGCAGTATTTT.

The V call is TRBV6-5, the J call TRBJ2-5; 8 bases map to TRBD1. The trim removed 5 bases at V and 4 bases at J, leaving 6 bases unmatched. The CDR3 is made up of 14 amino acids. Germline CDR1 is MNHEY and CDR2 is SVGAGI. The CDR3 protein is CASSLTGAGETQYF. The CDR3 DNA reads TGTGCCAGCAGTCTGACAGGGGCTGGAGAGACCCAGTACTTC.

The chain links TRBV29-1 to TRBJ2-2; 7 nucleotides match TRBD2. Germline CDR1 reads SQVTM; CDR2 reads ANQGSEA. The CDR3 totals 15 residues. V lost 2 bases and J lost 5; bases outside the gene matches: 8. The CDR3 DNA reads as TGCAGCGTTGAATCCGGGGGAGCGGGAACCGGGGAGCTGTTTTTT. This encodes CSVESGGAGTGELFF.

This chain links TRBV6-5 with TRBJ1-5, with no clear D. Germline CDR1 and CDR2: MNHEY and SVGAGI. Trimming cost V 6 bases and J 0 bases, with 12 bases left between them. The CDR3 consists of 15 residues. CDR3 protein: CASRNGDYSNQPQHF. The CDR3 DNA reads TGTGCCAGCAGAAATGGAGATTATAGCAATCAGCCCCAGCATTTT.

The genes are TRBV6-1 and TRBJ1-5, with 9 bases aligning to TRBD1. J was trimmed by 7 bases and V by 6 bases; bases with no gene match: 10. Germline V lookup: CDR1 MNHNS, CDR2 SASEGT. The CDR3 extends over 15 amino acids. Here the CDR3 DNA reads TGTGCCAGCAGCGGGGACAGGGAGATTTTCCAGCCCCAGCATTTT. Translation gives CASSGDREIFQPQHF.

CDR3 DNA sequence: TGTGCCAGTAGTATCAAGGCCAGCTCCTACGAGCAGTACTTC. It codes for CASSIKASSYEQYF. This sequence joins TRBV19 and TRBJ2-7; D call uncertain. Germline lookup yields CDR1 LNHDA and CDR2 SQIVND (reference sequence). With 3 bases removed from V and 0 bases from J, the gap between germline ends came to 9 bases. CDR3 length equals 14 residues.

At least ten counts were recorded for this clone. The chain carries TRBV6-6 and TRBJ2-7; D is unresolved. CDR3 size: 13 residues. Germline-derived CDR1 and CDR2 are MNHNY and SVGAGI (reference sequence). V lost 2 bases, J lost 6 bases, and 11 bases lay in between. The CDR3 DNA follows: TGTGCCAGCAGTTACCTAGGGAATGGCGAGCAGTACTTC. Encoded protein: CASSYLGNGEQYF.

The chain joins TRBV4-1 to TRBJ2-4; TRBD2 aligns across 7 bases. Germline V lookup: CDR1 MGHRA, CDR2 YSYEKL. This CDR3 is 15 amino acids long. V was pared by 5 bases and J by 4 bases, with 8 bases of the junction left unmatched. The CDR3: CASSIGAGVKNIQYF. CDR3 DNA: TGCGCCAGCAGCATTGGGGCGGGAGTTAAAAACATTCAGTACTTC.

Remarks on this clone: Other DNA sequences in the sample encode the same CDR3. The CDR3 here is CSVRDRSSYEQYF. CDR3 nucleotide sequence: TGCAGCGTTCGAGACAGGAGCTCCTACGAGCAGTACTTC. The chain is built from TRBV29-1 and TRBJ2-7, with D possibly being TRBD1 (6 bases). The CDR3 consists of 13 residues. Trimming pared 5 bases from V and 0 bases from J, leaving 11 bases between. CDR1 and CDR2 (germline): SQVTM, ANQGSEA.

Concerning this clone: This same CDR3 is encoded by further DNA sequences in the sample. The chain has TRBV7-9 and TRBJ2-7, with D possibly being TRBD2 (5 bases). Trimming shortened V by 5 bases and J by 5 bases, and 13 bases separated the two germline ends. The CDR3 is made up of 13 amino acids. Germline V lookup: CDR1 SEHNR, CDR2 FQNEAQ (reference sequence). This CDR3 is CASSPRTSHEQYF. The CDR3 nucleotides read TGTGCCAGCAGCCCAAGGACTTCACACGAGCAGTACTTC.

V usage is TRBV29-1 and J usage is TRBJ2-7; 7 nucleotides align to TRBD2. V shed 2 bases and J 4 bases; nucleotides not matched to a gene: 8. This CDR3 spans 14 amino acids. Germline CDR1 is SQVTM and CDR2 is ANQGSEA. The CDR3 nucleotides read TGCAGCGTTGAACGGCCGGGAGGTCGGTACGAGCAGTACTTC. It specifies CSVERPGGRYEQYF.

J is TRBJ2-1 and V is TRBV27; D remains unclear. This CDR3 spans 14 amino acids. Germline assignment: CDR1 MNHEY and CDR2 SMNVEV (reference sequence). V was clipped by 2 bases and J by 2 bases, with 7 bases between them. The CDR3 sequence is CASSLKVPYNEQFF. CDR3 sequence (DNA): TGTGCCAGCAGTTTAAAGGTCCCCTACAATGAGCAGTTCTTC.

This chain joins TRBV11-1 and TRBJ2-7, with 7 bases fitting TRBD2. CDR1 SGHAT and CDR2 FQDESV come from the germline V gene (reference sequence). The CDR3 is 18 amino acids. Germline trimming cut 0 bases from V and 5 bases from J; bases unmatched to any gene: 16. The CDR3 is CASSLANGGSINRDEQYF. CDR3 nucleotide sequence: TGTGCCAGCAGCTTAGCAAACGGGGGGAGTATTAATAGAGACGAGCAGTACTTC. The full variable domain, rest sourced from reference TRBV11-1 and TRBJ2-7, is EAEVAQSPRYKITEKSQAVAFWCDPISGHATLYWYRQILGQGPELLVQFQDESVVDDSQLPKDRFSAERLKGVDSTLKIQPAELGDSAMYLCASSLANGGSINRDEQYFGPGTRLTVT.

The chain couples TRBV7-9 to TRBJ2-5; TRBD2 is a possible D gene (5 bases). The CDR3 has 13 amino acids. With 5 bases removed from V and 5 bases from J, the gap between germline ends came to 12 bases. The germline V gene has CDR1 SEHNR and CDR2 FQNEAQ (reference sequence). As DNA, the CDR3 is TGTGCCAGCAGCCTCGACGGCGGGGAGACCCAGTACTTC. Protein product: CASSLDGGETQYF. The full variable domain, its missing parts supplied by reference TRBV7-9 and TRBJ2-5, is DTGVSQNPRHKITKRGQNVTFRCDPISEHNRLYWYRQTLGQGPEFLTYFQNEAQLEKSRLLSDRFSAERPKGSFSTLEIQRTEQGDSAMYLCASSLDGGETQYFGPGTRLLVL.

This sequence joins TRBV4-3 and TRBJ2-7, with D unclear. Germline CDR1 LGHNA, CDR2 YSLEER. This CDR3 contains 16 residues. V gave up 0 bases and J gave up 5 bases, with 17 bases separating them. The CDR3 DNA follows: TGCGCCAGCAGCCAAGATTTCTCCTCGCCGGGCGACGAGCAGTACTTC. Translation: CASSQDFSSPGDEQYF.

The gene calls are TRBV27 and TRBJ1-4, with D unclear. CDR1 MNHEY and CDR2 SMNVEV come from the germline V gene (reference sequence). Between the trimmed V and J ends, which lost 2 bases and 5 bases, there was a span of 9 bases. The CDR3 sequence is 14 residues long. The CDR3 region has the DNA TGTGCCAGCAGTTTAAACGGGGAAAATGAAAAACTGTTTTTT. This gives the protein CASSLNGENEKLFF.

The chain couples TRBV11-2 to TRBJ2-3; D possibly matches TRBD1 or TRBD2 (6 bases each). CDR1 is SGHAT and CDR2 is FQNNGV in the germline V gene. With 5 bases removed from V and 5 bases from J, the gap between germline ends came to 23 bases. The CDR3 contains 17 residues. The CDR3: CASSPMPPGAMGDTQYF. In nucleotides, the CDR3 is TGTGCCAGCAGCCCTATGCCCCCGGGGGCGATGGGAGATACGCAGTATTTT.

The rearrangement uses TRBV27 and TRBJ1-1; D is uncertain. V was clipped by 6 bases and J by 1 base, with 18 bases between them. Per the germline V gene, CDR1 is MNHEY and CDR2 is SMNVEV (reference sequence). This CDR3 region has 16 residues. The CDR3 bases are TGTGCCAGCAGGTTCCTTGACTCATCCGGGAACACTGAAGCTTTCTTT. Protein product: CASRFLDSSGNTEAFF.

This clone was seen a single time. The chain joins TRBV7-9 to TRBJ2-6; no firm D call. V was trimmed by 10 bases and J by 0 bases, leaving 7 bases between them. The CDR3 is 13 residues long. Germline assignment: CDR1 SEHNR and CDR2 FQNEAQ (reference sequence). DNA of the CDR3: TGTGCCAAACTGGGCTCTGGGGCCAACGTCCTGACTTTC. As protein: CAKLGSGANVLTF.

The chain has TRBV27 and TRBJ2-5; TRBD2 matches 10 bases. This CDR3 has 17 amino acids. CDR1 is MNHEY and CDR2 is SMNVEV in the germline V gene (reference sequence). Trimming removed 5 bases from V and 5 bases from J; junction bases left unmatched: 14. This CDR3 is CASSSTAGGLASETQYF. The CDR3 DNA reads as TGTGCCAGCAGTAGCACCGCGGGGGGACTAGCGTCGGAGACCCAGTACTTC.

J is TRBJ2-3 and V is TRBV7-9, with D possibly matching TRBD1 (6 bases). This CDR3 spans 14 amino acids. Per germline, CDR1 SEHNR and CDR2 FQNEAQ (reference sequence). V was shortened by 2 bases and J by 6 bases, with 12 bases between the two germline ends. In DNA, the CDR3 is TGTGCCAGCAGCTTAACACAGGGTTTCGATACGCAGTATTTT. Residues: CASSLTQGFDTQYF.